This T cell receptor beta chain is drawn from a study of CD8+ T cells in alopecia areata. The treatment was: oral pan-JAK inhibitor, 5-10 mg twice daily. V lost 3 bases and J 2 bases, leaving 5 bases between the germline ends. Germline lookup yields CDR1 SEHNR and CDR2 FQNEAQ (reference sequence). This CDR3 comprises 12 residues. This clone has only a few counts. The sample holds other DNA sequences that translate to the same CDR3. Extracted from the samples, RNA was reverse transcribed into cDNA to serve as the sequencing template. This table comes from immunoSEQ multiplex PCR, and its TCRdb copy is limited to in-frame clones, with some not included. The sample comprises around 300,000 clones, 60% of which are singletons, and about 0.89% rests with the top ten.

The V gene is TRBV7-9, the J gene TRBJ2-7; D gene unclear. The receptor was isolated from a human donor with alopecia areata. The sequencing here drew on CD4+ T cells sorted from blood, taken around week 52, from a patient treated with tofacitinib. The CDR3 bases are TGTGCCAGCAGCTTTGTTACCTACGAGCAGTACTTC. It codes for CASSFVTYEQYF.